This TCR beta chain was profiled in a study of OX40 agonist ivuxolimab in advanced cancers. As for the study in general: The patients got ivuxolimab, which is an agonistic anti-OX40 (CD134) antibody.

TCRdb keeps only in-frame clones here, not all; method: immunoSEQ multiplex PCR. Here the sample spans tens of thousands of clones, around 89% being singletons. The ends were cut back, 5 bases at V and 9 bases at J, with 14 bases in the middle. The CDR3 has 13 amino acids. Germline V CDR1 and CDR2: MNHEY, SMNVEV (reference sequence). A word on this clone: Antigen: not known.

Study observations and caveats: The specificity for antigen of the expanded peripheral T cells was not determined. Partly responding patients at 0.1-3.0 mg/kg showed some of the smallest clonal expansion.

The origin of this receptor is an adult with an advanced solid tumor such as melanoma, head and neck, liver or kidney cancer. This chain uses TRBV27 with TRBJ2-1; D gene unclear. Sequenced material: CD4+ or CD8+ T cells sorted from blood, taken in a trial of the OX40 agonist ivuxolimab. Here the CDR3 DNA reads TGTGCCAGCAGTCCTGGGGTACCGGGTGAGCAGTTCTTC. Protein: CASSPGVPGEQFF.